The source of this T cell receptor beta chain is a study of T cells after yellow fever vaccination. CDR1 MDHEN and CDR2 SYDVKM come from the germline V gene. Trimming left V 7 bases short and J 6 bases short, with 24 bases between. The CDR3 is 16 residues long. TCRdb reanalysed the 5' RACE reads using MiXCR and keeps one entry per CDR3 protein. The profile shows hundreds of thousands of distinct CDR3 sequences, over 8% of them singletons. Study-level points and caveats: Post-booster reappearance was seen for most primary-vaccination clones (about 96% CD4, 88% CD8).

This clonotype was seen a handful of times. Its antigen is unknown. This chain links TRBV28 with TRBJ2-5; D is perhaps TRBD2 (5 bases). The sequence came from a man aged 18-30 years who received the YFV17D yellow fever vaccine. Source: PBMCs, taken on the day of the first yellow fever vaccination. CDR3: CASNLPRGRGLQTQYF. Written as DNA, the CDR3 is TGTGCCAGCAACCTCCCCCGGGGTCGGGGTCTGCAGACCCAGTACTTC.